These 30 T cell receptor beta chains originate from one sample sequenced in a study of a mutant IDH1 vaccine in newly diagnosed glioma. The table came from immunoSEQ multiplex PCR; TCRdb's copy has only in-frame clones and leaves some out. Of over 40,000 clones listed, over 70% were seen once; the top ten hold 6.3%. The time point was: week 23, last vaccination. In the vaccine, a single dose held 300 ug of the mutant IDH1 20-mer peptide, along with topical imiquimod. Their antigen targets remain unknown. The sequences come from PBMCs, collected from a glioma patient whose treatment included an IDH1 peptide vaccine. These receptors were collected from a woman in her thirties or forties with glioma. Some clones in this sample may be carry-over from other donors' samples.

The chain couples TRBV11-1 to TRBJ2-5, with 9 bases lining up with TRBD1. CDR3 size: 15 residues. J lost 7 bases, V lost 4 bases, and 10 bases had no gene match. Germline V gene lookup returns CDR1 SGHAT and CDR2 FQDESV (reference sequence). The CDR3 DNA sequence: TGTGCCAGCAGCTCACGGGACAGGGTTTCGGTGACCCAGTACTTC. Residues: CASSSRDRVSVTQYF.

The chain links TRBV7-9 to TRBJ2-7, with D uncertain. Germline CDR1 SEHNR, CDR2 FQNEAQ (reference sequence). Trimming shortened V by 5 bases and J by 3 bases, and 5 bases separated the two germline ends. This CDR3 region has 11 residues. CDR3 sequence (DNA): TGTGCCAGCAGCCCGGACTACGAGCAGTACTTC. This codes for CASSPDYEQYF.

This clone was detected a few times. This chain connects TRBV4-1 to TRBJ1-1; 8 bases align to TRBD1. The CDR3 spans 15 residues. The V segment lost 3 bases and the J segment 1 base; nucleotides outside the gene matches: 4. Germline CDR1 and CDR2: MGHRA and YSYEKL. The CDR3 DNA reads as TGCGCCAGCAGCCAGCAACAGGGGGAGAACACTGAAGCTTTCTTT. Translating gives CASSQQQGENTEAFF.

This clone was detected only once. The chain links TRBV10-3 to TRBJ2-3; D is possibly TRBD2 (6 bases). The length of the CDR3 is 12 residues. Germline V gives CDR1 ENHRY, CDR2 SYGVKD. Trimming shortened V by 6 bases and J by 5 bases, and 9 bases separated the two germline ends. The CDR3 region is CAISGLLDTQYF. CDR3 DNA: TGTGCCATCAGCGGACTACTAGATACGCAGTATTTT.

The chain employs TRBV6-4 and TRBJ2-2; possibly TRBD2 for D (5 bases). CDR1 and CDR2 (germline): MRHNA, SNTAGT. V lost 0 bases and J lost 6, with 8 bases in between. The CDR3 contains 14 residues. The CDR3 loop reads CASSDSGESGELFF. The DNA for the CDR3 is TGTGCCAGCAGTGACTCTGGGGAGTCCGGGGAGCTGTTTTTT.

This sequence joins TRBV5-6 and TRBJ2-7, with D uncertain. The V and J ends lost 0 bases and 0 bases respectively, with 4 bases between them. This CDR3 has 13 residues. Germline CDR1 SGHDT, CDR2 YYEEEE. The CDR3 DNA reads TGTGCCAGCAGCTTGGTCCACTCCTACGAGCAGTACTTC. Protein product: CASSLVHSYEQYF.

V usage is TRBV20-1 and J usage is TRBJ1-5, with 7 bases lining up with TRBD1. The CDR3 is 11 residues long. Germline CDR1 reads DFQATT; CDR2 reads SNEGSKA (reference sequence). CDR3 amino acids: CSAQGVQPQHF. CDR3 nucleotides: TGCAGCGCGCAGGGGGTTCAGCCCCAGCATTTT.

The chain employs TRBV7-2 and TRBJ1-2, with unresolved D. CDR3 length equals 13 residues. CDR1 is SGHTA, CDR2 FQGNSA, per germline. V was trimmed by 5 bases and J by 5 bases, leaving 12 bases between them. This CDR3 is CASSVGGIYGYTF. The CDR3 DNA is TGTGCCAGCAGCGTCGGAGGAATATATGGCTACACCTTC.

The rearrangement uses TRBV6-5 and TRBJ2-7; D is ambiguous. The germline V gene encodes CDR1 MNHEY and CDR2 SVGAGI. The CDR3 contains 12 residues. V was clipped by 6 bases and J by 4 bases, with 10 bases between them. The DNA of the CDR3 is TGTGCCAGCAGCCGGGCCGGTTACGAGCAGTACTTC. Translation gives CASSRAGYEQYF.

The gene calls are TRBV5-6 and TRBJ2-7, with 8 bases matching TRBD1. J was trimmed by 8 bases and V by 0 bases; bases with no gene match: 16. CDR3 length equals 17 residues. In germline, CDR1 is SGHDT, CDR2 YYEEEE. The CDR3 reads CASSLVGFLGQGAKQYF. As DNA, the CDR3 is TGTGCCAGCAGCTTGGTCGGGTTTCTTGGGCAGGGGGCGAAGCAGTACTTC.

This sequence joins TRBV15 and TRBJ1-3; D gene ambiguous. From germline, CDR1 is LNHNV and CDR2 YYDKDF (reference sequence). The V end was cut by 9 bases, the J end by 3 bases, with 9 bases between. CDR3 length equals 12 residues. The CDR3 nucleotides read TGTGCCACGGGCACTCATGGAAACACCATATATTTT. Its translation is CATGTHGNTIYF.

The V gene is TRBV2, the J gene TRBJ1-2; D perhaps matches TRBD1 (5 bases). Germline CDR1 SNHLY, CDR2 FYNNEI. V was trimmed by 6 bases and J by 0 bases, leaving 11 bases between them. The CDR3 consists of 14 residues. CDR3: CASRSGGTNYGYTF. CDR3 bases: TGTGCCAGCAGGAGTGGGGGAACTAACTATGGCTACACCTTC.

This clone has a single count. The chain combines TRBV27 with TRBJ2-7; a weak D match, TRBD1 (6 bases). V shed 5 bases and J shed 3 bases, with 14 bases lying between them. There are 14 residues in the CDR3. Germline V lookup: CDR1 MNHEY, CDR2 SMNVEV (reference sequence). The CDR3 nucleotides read TGTGCCAGCAGTCCCAGGGGTCCCGACTACGAGCAGTACTTC. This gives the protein CASSPRGPDYEQYF.

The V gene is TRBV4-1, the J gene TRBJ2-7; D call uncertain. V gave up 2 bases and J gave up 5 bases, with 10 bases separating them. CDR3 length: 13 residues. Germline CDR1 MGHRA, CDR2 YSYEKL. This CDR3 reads CASSQLNSDEQYF. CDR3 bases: TGCGCCAGCAGCCAATTGAACAGCGACGAGCAGTACTTC.

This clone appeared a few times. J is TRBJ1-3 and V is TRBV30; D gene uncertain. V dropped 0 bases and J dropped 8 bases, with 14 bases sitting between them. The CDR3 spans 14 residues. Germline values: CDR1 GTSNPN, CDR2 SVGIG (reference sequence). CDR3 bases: TGTGCCTGGAGTGTACGACAAAAGGTGGACACCATATATTTT. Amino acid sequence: CAWSVRQKVDTIYF.

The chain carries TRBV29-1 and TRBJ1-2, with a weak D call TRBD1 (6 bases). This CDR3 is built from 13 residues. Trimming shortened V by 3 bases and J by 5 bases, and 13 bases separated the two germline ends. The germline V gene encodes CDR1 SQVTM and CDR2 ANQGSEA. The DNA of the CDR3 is TGCAGCGTTGATGGGGGGACAACATATGGCTACACCTTC. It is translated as CSVDGGTTYGYTF.

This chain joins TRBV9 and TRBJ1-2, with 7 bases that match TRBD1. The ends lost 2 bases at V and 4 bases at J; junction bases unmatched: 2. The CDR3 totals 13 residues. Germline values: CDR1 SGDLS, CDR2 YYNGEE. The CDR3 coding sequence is TGTGCCAGCAGCGTGGGGACAGTCTATGGCTACACCTTC. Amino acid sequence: CASSVGTVYGYTF.

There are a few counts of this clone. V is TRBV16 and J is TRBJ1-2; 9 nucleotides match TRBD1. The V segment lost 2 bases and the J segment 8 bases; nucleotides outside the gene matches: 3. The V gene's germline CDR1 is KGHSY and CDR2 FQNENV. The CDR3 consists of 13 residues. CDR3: CASSQGTGIGYTF. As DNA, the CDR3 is TGTGCCAGCAGCCAAGGGACAGGGATAGGCTACACCTTC.

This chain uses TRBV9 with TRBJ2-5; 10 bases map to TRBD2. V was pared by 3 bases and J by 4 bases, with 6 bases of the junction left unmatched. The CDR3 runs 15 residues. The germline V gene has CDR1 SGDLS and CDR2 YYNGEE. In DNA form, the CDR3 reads TGTGCCAGCAGCGGAGCGGGGGGGCTGGGAGAGACCCAGTACTTC. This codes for CASSGAGGLGETQYF.

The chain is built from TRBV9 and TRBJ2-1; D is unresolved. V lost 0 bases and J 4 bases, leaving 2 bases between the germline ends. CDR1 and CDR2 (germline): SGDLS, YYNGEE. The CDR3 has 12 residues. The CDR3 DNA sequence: TGTGCCAGCAGCGTAGGTTACAATGAGCAGTTCTTC. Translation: CASSVGYNEQFF. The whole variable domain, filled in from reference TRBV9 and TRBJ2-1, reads DSGVTQTPKHLITATGQRVTLRCSPRSGDLSVYWYQQSLDQGLQFLIQYYNGEERAKGNILERFSAQQFPDLHSELNLSSLELGDSALYFCASSVGYNEQFFGPGTRLTVL.

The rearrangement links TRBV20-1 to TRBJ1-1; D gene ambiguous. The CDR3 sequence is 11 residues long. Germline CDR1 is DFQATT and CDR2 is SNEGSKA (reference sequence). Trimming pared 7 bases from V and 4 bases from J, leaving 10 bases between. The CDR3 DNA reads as TGCAGTGTCTGGCGGGGCACTGAAGCTTTCTTT. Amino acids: CSVWRGTEAFF.

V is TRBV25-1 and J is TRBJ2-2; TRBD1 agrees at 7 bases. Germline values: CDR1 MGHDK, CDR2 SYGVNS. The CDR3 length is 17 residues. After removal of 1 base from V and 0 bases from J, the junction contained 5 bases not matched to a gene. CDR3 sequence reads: CASSELGDSPNTGELFF. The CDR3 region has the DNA TGTGCCAGCAGTGAATTAGGGGACAGCCCGAACACCGGGGAGCTGTTTTTT. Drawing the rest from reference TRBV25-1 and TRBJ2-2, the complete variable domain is EADIYQTPRYLVIGTGKKITLECSQTMGHDKMYWYQQDPGMELHLIHYSYGVNSTEKGDLSSESTVSRIRTEHFPLTLESARPSHTSQYLCASSELGDSPNTGELFFGEGSRLTVL.

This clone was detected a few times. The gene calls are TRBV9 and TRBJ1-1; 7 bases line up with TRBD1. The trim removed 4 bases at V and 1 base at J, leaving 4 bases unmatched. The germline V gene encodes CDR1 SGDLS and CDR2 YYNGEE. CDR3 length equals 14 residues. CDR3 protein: CASSSRQGNTEAFF. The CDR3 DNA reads TGTGCCAGCAGCTCCAGACAGGGGAACACTGAAGCTTTCTTT.

The DNA of the CDR3 is TGTGCCAGCAGCTTCGGGACAGGGTGGGGTTCGGTTCAGCCCCAGCATTTT. Translated, it gives CASSFGTGWGSVQPQHF. The chain employs TRBV7-2 and TRBJ1-5; TRBD1 matches 9 bases. Germline V gene data show CDR1 as SGHTA and CDR2 as FQGNSA. The CDR3 consists of 17 residues. With 3 bases clipped from V and 6 bases from J, the junction kept 12 bases outside the gene matches.

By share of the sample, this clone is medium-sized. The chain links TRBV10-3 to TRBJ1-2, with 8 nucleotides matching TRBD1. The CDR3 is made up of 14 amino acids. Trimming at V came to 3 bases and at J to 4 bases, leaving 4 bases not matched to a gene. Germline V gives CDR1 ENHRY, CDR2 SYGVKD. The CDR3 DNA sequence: TGTGCCATCAGTGAAAGGCAGGGGGCCTATGGCTACACCTTC. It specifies CAISERQGAYGYTF.

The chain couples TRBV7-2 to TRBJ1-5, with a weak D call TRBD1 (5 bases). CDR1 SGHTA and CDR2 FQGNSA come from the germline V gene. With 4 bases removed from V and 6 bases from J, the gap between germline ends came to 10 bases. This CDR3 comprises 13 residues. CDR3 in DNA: TGTGCCAGCAGCTCCGGACACGGTCAGCCCCAGCATTTT. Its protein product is CASSSGHGQPQHF.

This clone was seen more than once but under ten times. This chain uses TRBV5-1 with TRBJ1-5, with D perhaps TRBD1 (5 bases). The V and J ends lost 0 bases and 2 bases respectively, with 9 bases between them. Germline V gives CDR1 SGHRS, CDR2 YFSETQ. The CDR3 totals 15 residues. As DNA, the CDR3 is TGCGCCAGCAGCTTGGATGGGGCTCGCAATCAGCCCCAGCATTTT. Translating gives CASSLDGARNQPQHF.

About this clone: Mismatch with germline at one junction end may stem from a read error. CDR3 region: CASSLGRGFETLYF. DNA for the CDR3: TGCGCCAGCAGCTTGGGTAGGGGCTTTGAGACCCTGTACTTC. V usage is TRBV5-1 and J usage is TRBJ2-5; D may be TRBD1 (5 bases). CDR3 length: 14 amino acids. Germline lookup yields CDR1 SGHRS and CDR2 YFSETQ.

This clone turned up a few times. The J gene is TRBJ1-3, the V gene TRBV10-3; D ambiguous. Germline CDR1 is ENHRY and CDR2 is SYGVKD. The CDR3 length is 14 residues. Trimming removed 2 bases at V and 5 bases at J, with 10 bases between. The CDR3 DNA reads TGTGCCATCAGTGAGGAAGGCAGCCGAAACACCATATATTTT. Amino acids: CAISEEGSRNTIYF.

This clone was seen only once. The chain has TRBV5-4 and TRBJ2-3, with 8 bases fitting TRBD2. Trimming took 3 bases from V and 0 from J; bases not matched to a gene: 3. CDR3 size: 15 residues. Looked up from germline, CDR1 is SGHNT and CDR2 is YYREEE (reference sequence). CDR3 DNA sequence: TGTGCCAGCAGCTCCGGGACTAGGAGCACAGATACGCAGTATTTT. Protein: CASSSGTRSTDTQYF.